Below, 17 T cell receptor beta chains from the same sample are listed, as sequenced in a study of CD8+CD57+ T cells in acquired aplastic anemia. TCR beta VDJ and CDR3 profiling used genomic DNA as template. TCRdb reprocessed the reads with MiXCR, giving one entry per CDR3 protein. The profile shows roughly 150,000 distinct CDR3 sequences, less than 60% of them singletons. The sequenced patients had an expansion of CD8+CD57+ cells seen by flow cytometry. Sequencing was performed on sorted CD4+, CD8+, or CD8+CD57+ T cells (not recorded which) from PBMCs. These receptors were taken from a human donor with aplastic anemia.

The rearrangement joins TRBV7-3 to TRBJ2-5; D gene uncertain. V was pared by 7 bases and J by 5 bases, with 14 bases between. This CDR3 is 13 amino acids long. The germline gives CDR1 SGHTA, CDR2 FQGTGA. CDR3 amino acids: CASTQEPVETQYF. The CDR3 coding sequence is TGTGCCAGCACCCAGGAGCCAGTCGAGACCCAGTACTTC.

The chain employs TRBV2 and TRBJ2-1; D is possibly TRBD1 (7 bases). V was shortened by 7 bases and J by 9 bases, with 22 bases between the two germline ends. The CDR3 covers 15 residues. Germline CDR1 SNHLY, CDR2 FYNNEI. CDR3 protein: CASTTEGALQGEQFF. The DNA for the CDR3 is TGTGCCAGCACTACGGAGGGGGCCTTACAGGGTGAGCAGTTCTTC.

In the case of this clonotype: Its ends do not fully match the called genes, so a read error is possible. V gene TRBV6-2 or TRBV6-3 combines with J gene TRBJ1-2, with D possibly being TRBD1 (6 bases). Germline CDR1 reads MNHEY; CDR2 reads SVGEGT. The CDR3 length is 14 residues. DNA of the CDR3: TGTTCCAGCAGATTAACAGGGAGACAATATGGCTACACCTTC. It specifies CSSRLTGRQYGYTF.

This clonotype was recorded at least ten times. The V gene is TRBV7-3, the J gene TRBJ2-1; 8 bases agree with TRBD2. V trimming: 5 bases; J trimming: 6 bases; junction bases outside the gene matches: 6. This CDR3 has 14 amino acids. The germline V gene has CDR1 SGHTA and CDR2 FQGTGA. The CDR3: CASSAAGVFNEQFF. In DNA form, the CDR3 reads TGTGCCAGCAGCGCAGCGGGAGTCTTCAATGAGCAGTTCTTC.

The chain has TRBV5-1 and TRBJ2-7; D is perhaps TRBD1 (6 bases). The assigned J gene may be wrong: the sequence end matches TRBJ2-1 better. Looked up from germline, CDR1 is SGHRS and CDR2 is YFSETQ. There are 14 residues in the CDR3. As DNA, the CDR3 is TGCGCCAGCAAAGGACAGCGCGATTACAATGAGCAGTTCTTC. It specifies CASKGQRDYNEQFF.

The chain couples TRBV9 to TRBJ2-5; 8 bases are a match to TRBD1. There are 16 residues in the CDR3. Germline CDR1 reads SGDLS; CDR2 reads YYNGEE. The V segment lost 6 bases and the J segment 4 bases; nucleotides outside the gene matches: 14. CDR3 residues: CASNKAVDRVRETQYF. DNA of the CDR3: TGTGCCAGCAACAAAGCGGTGGACAGGGTGCGAGAGACCCAGTACTTC.

Only a few counts were recorded for this clonotype. The chain is built from TRBV6-1 and TRBJ1-5; TRBD1 agrees at 12 bases. Germline CDR1 is MNHNS and CDR2 is SASEGT. Trimming cost V 5 bases and J 0 bases; bases outside gene matches: 11. There are 19 residues in the CDR3. The DNA of the CDR3 is TGTGCCAGCAGTCGGTCCGGGACAGGGGGCTTTTATAGCAATCAGCCCCAGCATTTT. This codes for CASSRSGTGGFYSNQPQHF.

The chain combines TRBV10-3 with TRBJ2-5, with 8 nucleotides matching TRBD1. Germline CDR1 and CDR2: ENHRY and SYGVKD. Trimming cost V 4 bases and J 1 base; bases outside gene matches: 11. This CDR3 spans 17 amino acids. CDR3 residues: CAISATTGQGSQETQYF. Written as DNA, the CDR3 is TGTGCCATCAGTGCTACCACCGGACAGGGAAGCCAAGAGACCCAGTACTTC.

This clonotype occurred many times. The V gene is TRBV25-1, the J gene TRBJ2-6, with D possibly TRBD2 on 6 matching bases. In germline, CDR1 is MGHDK, CDR2 SYGVNS. This CDR3 contains 18 residues. V lost 2 bases and J 0 bases, leaving 14 bases between the germline ends. CDR3 sequence: CASSENSAGISGANVLTF. The CDR3 DNA reads TGTGCCAGCAGTGAAAATTCGGCGGGGATCTCTGGGGCCAACGTCCTGACTTTC.

For this clonotype: The conserved phenylalanine or tryptophan normally closing the CDR3 is absent here, so this likely arose from a read error. V is TRBV24-1 and J is TRBJ1-5; D is uncertain. This CDR3 contains 14 residues. V was clipped by 7 bases and J by 5 bases, with 14 bases between them. Germline V CDR1 and CDR2: KGHDR, SFDVKD. CDR3 residues: CATSSVTIYQPQHS. Written as DNA, the CDR3 is TGTGCCACCAGCTCCGTGACGATTTATCAGCCCCAGCATTCT.

The chain couples TRBV20-1 to TRBJ2-5; D is uncertain. CDR3 size: 11 residues. The V end lost 6 bases, the J end lost 4 bases, and 9 bases lay between the germline ends. CDR1 DFQATT and CDR2 SNEGSKA come from the germline V gene (reference sequence). CDR3 region: CSALVAETQYF. The CDR3 coding sequence is TGCAGTGCCCTGGTCGCAGAGACCCAGTACTTC.

The genes are TRBV7-6 and TRBJ2-7, with 8 bases that match TRBD1. There are 14 residues in the CDR3. Trimming took 5 bases from V and 3 from J; bases not matched to a gene: 6. In germline, CDR1 is SGHVS, CDR2 FNYEAQ. The CDR3 nucleotides are TGTGCCAGCAGCGTAGGACAGGGCCTCTACGAGCAGTACTTC. As protein: CASSVGQGLYEQYF.

In DNA, the CDR3 is TGTGCCACCAGTGATAGAGACACTGAAGCTTTCTTT. This translates into CATSDRDTEAFF. The chain links TRBV24-1 to TRBJ1-1; D unclear. Trimming left V 3 bases short and J 3 bases short, with 4 bases between. This CDR3 region has 12 residues. Per the germline V gene, CDR1 is KGHDR and CDR2 is SFDVKD.

Ten or more counts support this clonotype. J is TRBJ2-1 and V is TRBV20-1, with D perhaps matching TRBD2 (6 bases). The germline V gene has CDR1 DFQATT and CDR2 SNEGSKA (reference sequence). Trimming shortened V by 5 bases and J by 4 bases, and 12 bases separated the two germline ends. This CDR3 contains 13 residues. CDR3 nucleotides: TGCAGTGCTTTACCGGGACTGTACAATGAGCAGTTCTTC. It translates to CSALPGLYNEQFF.

This clonotype was seen more than once but under ten times. The chain is built from TRBV3-1 and TRBJ2-1, with 7 bases lining up with TRBD2. Germline CDR1 and CDR2: LGHDT and YNNKEL (reference sequence). CDR3 length: 18 residues. Trimming at V came to 4 bases and at J to 2 bases, leaving 14 bases not matched to a gene. The CDR3 loop is CASSLGNRLAGTYNEQFF. In DNA, the CDR3 is TGTGCCAGCAGCCTCGGGAACCGACTAGCCGGTACCTACAATGAGCAGTTCTTC.

V and J are TRBV29-1 and TRBJ1-1; the match to TRBD1 covers 7 bases. The V gene end was trimmed by 5 bases and the J gene end by 4 bases; junction bases not matched to a gene: 13. The CDR3 totals 15 residues. Germline CDR1 SQVTM, CDR2 ANQGSEA. CDR3 amino acids: CSVPTGQETGTEAFF. DNA for the CDR3: TGCAGCGTTCCGACTGGACAGGAAACAGGCACTGAAGCTTTCTTT. Drawing the rest from reference TRBV29-1 and TRBJ1-1, the complete variable domain is SAVISQKPSRDICQRGTSLTIQCQVDSQVTMMFWYRQQPGQSLTLIATANQGSEATYESGFVIDKFPISRPNLTFSTLTVSNMSPEDSSIYLCSVPTGQETGTEAFFGQGTRLTVV.

The genes are TRBV20-1 and TRBJ2-5, with TRBD2 matching over 11 bases. CDR3 size: 16 residues. From germline, CDR1 is DFQATT and CDR2 SNEGSKA (reference sequence). V lost 0 bases, J lost 4 bases, and 7 bases stayed unmatched. CDR3 residues: CSARDQTSGMGETQYF. The CDR3, as DNA: TGCAGTGCTAGAGACCAGACTAGCGGGATGGGAGAGACCCAGTACTTC.